What follows describes a single T cell receptor (beta chain). The data stem from a study of shared clonotypes between healthy human individuals. Study-wide context: Donors had three CD4 naive, three CD4 memory, two CD8 naive and one CD8 memory plate apiece.

The data were produced by immunoSEQ multiplex PCR, yet TCRdb's version contains in-frame clones alone and is incomplete. The sample contains about 580,000 clones, more than 95% of which appear only once. V lost 8 bases to trimming and J lost 3 bases, with 11 bases between them. The CDR3 contains 13 residues. Germline CDR1 and CDR2: SNHLY and FYNNEI. In the naive CD8 group, cells lacked CD45RO and were positively selected for CCR7, so terminally differentiated effector memory CD45RA+ cells were left out. The V gene is TRBV2, the J gene TRBJ2-1, with D perhaps TRBD2 (5 bases). The TCR originated in a man aged 30 to 45 in good health. Sequencing input: naive CD8+ T cells sorted from blood. CDR3 coding DNA: TGTGCCAGCGTGAACCGGGGCTACAATGAGCAGTTCTTC. This translates into CASVNRGYNEQFF.